The T cell receptor (beta chain) described here comes from a study of beta chain features in type 1 diabetes. The study, taken as a whole, reports: TCRB CDR3s from Type 1 diabetes patients were moderately but significantly shorter in all four CD4+ subsets.

Note on this clone: Its antigen is still unknown.

The V segment lost 4 bases and the J segment 1 base; nucleotides outside the gene matches: 7. This CDR3 spans 15 amino acids. Germline V gives CDR1 SGHRS, CDR2 YFSETQ. Expressed TCRB transcripts were sequenced because the entire RNA isolate underwent reverse transcription. Method: immunoSEQ multiplex PCR; TCRdb's copy keeps in-frame clones and lacks some. The sample lists 250,000 to 350,000 clones; around 15% were seen once. This sequence was found in a man aged 25-45 years with type 1 diabetes. The chain has TRBV5-1 and TRBJ1-2; 7 nucleotides align to TRBD1. Sequences were obtained from naive CD4+ T cells from blood. The CDR3 here is CASSVDRPDNYGYTF. DNA of the CDR3: TGCGCCAGCAGCGTGGACAGGCCCGATAACTATGGCTACACCTTC.